This T cell receptor (beta chain) was obtained from a study of shared clonotypes between healthy human individuals. The wider study: CD4 naive cells filled three plates per donor, CD4 memory three, CD8 naive two and CD8 memory one. General observations from the study: Shared clonotypes across all four donors exceeded non-shared ones in generation probability.

At deep level, the assay was performed. Libraries were prepared by immunoSEQ multiplex PCR; TCRdb keeps only in-frame clonotypes and omits some of them. The data contain over a million clones, around 74% of them singletons. Germline V gives CDR1 SGDLS, CDR2 YYNGEE. Losses at the gene ends were 6 bases for V and 0 bases for J; bases not matched to a gene: 5. The CDR3 is 15 amino acids. To note about this clone: The antigen is unknown. Other DNA sequences in this specimen translate into the identical CDR3.

A split of CD4+ cells into CD45RA+ naive and CD45RA-negative memory subsets was performed. The receptor was isolated from a man between 18 and 29 years old in good health. Source material: memory CD4+ T cells sorted from blood. Subset in this sample: CD45RA-negative fraction. V usage is TRBV9 and J usage is TRBJ2-1; 8 bases are a match to TRBD2. The CDR3 sequence is CASNRGGSSYNEQFF. DNA for the CDR3: TGTGCCAGCAACCGCGGGGGGAGCTCCTACAATGAGCAGTTCTTC.